This passage covers 10 T cell receptor beta chains from one sample sequenced in a study of blood T cell repertoires in COVID-19. Libraries were prepared by immunoSEQ multiplex PCR; TCRdb keeps only in-frame clonotypes and omits some of them. The table includes approximately 72,000 clones, 88% detected once. The sequencing input was peripheral blood. These receptors all stem from a man aged 50-60 years with acute or convalescent COVID-19.

This clone has just a few counts. The chain is built from TRBV18 and TRBJ2-3; 14 bases map to TRBD2. This CDR3 is 17 amino acids long. Looked up from germline, CDR1 is KGHSH and CDR2 is LQKENI. V was clipped by 2 bases and J by 4 bases; unmatched bases: 5. For the CDR3, the DNA is TGTGCCAGCTCACCAAGACTAGCGGGGGGGCTCTCAGATACGCAGTATTTT. This sequence encodes CASSPRLAGGLSDTQYF. Variable domain in full (rest from reference TRBV18 and TRBJ2-3): NAGVMQNPRHLVRRRGQEARLRCSPMKGHSHVYWYRQLPEEGLKFMVYLQKENIIDESGMPKERFSAEFPKEGPSILRIQQVVRGDSAAYFCASSPRLAGGLSDTQYFGPGTRLTVL.

The chain links TRBV6-5 to TRBJ1-1; 11 bases agree with TRBD1. The CDR3 sequence is 14 residues long. Germline V lookup: CDR1 MNHEY, CDR2 SVGAGI. V shed 5 bases and J 6 bases; nucleotides not matched to a gene: 5. Here the CDR3 reads CASSTGQGVAEAFF. DNA for the CDR3: TGTGCCAGCAGTACGGGACAGGGGGTCGCTGAAGCTTTCTTT.

The chain uses TRBV5-1 and TRBJ1-5; D call uncertain. The CDR3 is 13 residues long. Trimming removed 4 bases at V and 3 bases at J, with 8 bases between. Per the germline V gene, CDR1 is SGHRS and CDR2 is YFSETQ. This chain's CDR3 is CASSPGDNQPQHF. The CDR3 DNA reads as TGCGCCAGCAGCCCCGGGGACAATCAGCCCCAGCATTTT.

The chain recombines TRBV5-1 with TRBJ1-4, with D uncertain. This CDR3 has 16 amino acids. Germline V gene sequence: CDR1 SGHRS, CDR2 YFSETQ. Trimming took off 4 bases at V and 0 bases at J, with 13 bases between the two ends. In nucleotides, the CDR3 is TGCGCCAGCAGCCCAAGCCCTTATGCAACTAATGAAAAACTGTTTTTT. Protein: CASSPSPYATNEKLFF.

CDR3 in DNA: TGTGCCAGCAGGGATCGGACAGGCGGTTCACCCCTCCACTTT. Translation: CASRDRTGGSPLHF. The rearrangement links TRBV6-1 to TRBJ1-6, with 7 bases lining up with TRBD1. V was pared by 6 bases and J by 9 bases, with 8 bases of the junction left unmatched. This CDR3 spans 14 amino acids. Germline V gene lookup returns CDR1 MNHNS and CDR2 SASEGT.

This chain connects TRBV7-9 to TRBJ2-7; possibly TRBD2 for D (5 bases). CDR3 length: 17 residues. Germline CDR1 reads SEHNR; CDR2 reads FQNEAQ (reference sequence). Trimming cost V 2 bases and J 0 bases, with 17 bases left between them. The CDR3 sequence: CASSLFISDSYSYEQYF. The CDR3 region has the DNA TGTGCCAGCAGCTTATTCATTTCGGACTCTTACTCCTACGAGCAGTACTTC.

The chain links TRBV21-1 to TRBJ2-7; the D call in the table, TRBD2, was not verified against the DNA. TRBV21-1 represents a pseudogene. The CDR3 spans 16 residues. The CDR3 region is CASSTSGGRTLYEQYF. The CDR3 bases are TGTGCCAGCAGTACTAGCGGGGGCCGGACCCTCTACGAGCAGTACTTC.

The chain links TRBV2 to TRBJ1-6; D not resolved. Trimming left V 6 bases short and J 0 bases short, with 12 bases between. The CDR3 covers 16 residues. Per germline, CDR1 SNHLY and CDR2 FYNNEI. This CDR3 reads CASRKDGSSYNSPLHF. The CDR3 DNA reads TGTGCCAGCAGGAAGGACGGGAGCTCCTATAATTCACCCCTCCACTTT.

This chain connects TRBV3-1 (or the pseudogene TRBV3-2) to TRBJ1-2; D might be TRBD1 (6 bases). Germline loops: CDR1 LGHDT, CDR2 YNNKEL (reference sequence). Trimming took off 5 bases at V and 4 bases at J, with 17 bases between the two ends. The CDR3 covers 15 residues. The DNA of the CDR3 is TGTGCCAGCAGCGGTGGACAGCGAGGTACCTATGGCTACACCTTC. Protein product: CASSGGQRGTYGYTF.

The chain combines TRBV20-1 with TRBJ2-7; TRBD1 agrees at 9 bases. Germline V CDR1 and CDR2: DFQATT, SNEGSKA (reference sequence). J lost 2 bases, V lost 3 bases, and 5 bases had no gene match. The CDR3 has 14 residues. The CDR3 loop is CSASNRGLPYEQYF. DNA of the CDR3: TGCAGTGCTAGTAACAGGGGGCTTCCCTACGAGCAGTACTTC.